These 20 T cell receptor beta chains were all obtained from the same sample, sequenced in a study of blood T cell repertoires in COVID-19. Data came from immunoSEQ multiplex PCR; TCRdb stores just in-frame clones and leaves some out. The sample has about 150,000 clones, almost 85% seen once; the top ten hold roughly 15%. Sequencing was done on a sample of peripheral blood. All receptors derive from a human donor with acute or convalescent COVID-19. The donor label of this sample is uncertain.

J is TRBJ1-3 and V is TRBV4-2, with D perhaps TRBD1 (6 bases). V was trimmed by 2 bases and J by 0 bases, leaving 11 bases between them. The CDR3 loop spans 16 amino acids. Germline assignment: CDR1 LGHNA and CDR2 YNFKEQ. In DNA, the CDR3 is TGTGCCAGCAGCCAATCGCGGACAGACTCTGGAAACACCATATATTTT. It translates to CASSQSRTDSGNTIYF.

The V gene is TRBV6-5, the J gene TRBJ2-5, with 7 bases aligning to TRBD2. After removal of 8 bases from V and 0 bases from J, the junction contained 6 bases not matched to a gene. Germline V gene lookup returns CDR1 MNHEY and CDR2 SVGAGI. The CDR3 has 14 amino acids. As DNA, the CDR3 is TGTGCCAGCCAAGCGGGGCCGTACCAAGAGACCCAGTACTTC. Translated, it gives CASQAGPYQETQYF.

The J gene is TRBJ1-2, the V gene TRBV30; D possibly corresponds to TRBD1 (5 bases). Germline CDR1 reads GTSNPN; CDR2 reads SVGIG (reference sequence). V was cut by 2 bases and J by 9 bases, with 25 bases left in between. There are 16 residues in the CDR3. The CDR3 nucleotides read TGTGCCTGGAGTTATCAATCTCCCCCGGGACGGGGGAGCTACACCTTC. Encoded protein: CAWSYQSPPGRGSYTF.

This clone has only one observation. V usage is TRBV9 and J usage is TRBJ1-6; D remains unclear. Trimming took 3 bases from V and 10 from J, leaving 17 bases between them. The CDR3 has 15 residues. CDR1 and CDR2 from the germline V gene are SGDLS and YYNGEE. The CDR3 reads CASSEEGYRSSPLHF. DNA for the CDR3: TGTGCCAGCAGCGAGGAGGGTTATCGATCGTCACCCCTCCACTTT.

This chain joins TRBV29-1 and TRBJ1-5; D is undetermined. The CDR3 totals 14 residues. Germline V gene sequence: CDR1 SQVTM, CDR2 ANQGSEA. V was cut by 6 bases and J by 2 bases, with 14 bases left in between. For the CDR3, the DNA is TGCAGCGTGACCGCGGGAGCGGGCAATCAGCCCCAGCATTTT. Amino acids: CSVTAGAGNQPQHF.

The gene calls are TRBV4-1 and TRBJ2-1; weak D call: TRBD2 (6 bases). The V and J ends lost 0 bases and 0 bases respectively, with 9 bases between them. The CDR3 loop spans 16 amino acids. The germline V gene has CDR1 MGHRA and CDR2 YSYEKL. The CDR3 spells CASSQDAGSSYNEQFF. CDR3 DNA: TGCGCCAGCAGCCAAGATGCGGGGAGCTCCTACAATGAGCAGTTCTTC.

This clone is a singleton in its sample. This chain connects TRBV5-1 to TRBJ1-1; D is uncertain. Trimming removed 4 bases at V and 0 bases at J, with 10 bases between. The CDR3 runs 14 residues. Germline values: CDR1 SGHRS, CDR2 YFSETQ. This CDR3 is CASSGEGMNTEAFF. CDR3 nucleotide sequence: TGCGCCAGCAGCGGAGAGGGAATGAACACTGAAGCTTTCTTT.

The chain carries TRBV5-4 and TRBJ2-2; D unclear. This CDR3 is built from 11 residues. Germline V gene sequence: CDR1 SGHNT, CDR2 YYREEE (reference sequence). Trimming pared 3 bases from V and 5 bases from J, leaving 2 bases between. The CDR3 bases are TGTGCCAGCAGCTCGACCGGGGAGCTGTTTTTT. Residues: CASSSTGELFF.

This sequence joins TRBV14 and TRBJ1-6, with 7 bases lining up with TRBD1. Per the germline V gene, CDR1 is SGHDN and CDR2 is FVKESK. Trimming at V came to 4 bases and at J to 8 bases, leaving 8 bases not matched to a gene. The length of the CDR3 is 15 residues. Here the CDR3 reads CASSLGTAPYSPLHF. DNA for the CDR3: TGTGCCAGCAGCCTGGGGACAGCTCCTTATTCACCCCTCCACTTT.

The chain carries TRBV5-1 and TRBJ2-2; D ambiguous. The length of the CDR3 is 16 residues. CDR1 SGHRS and CDR2 YFSETQ come from the germline V gene. Trimming pared 1 base from V and 1 base from J, leaving 11 bases between. CDR3 sequence (DNA): TGCGCCAGCAGCTTGAAACCCTCGGGGAACACCGGGGAGCTGTTTTTT. This encodes CASSLKPSGNTGELFF.

The chain has TRBV5-1 and TRBJ1-4, with 7 bases matching TRBD1. V lost 0 bases and J lost 6; bases outside the gene matches: 2. CDR3 size: 14 residues. Germline loops: CDR1 SGHRS, CDR2 YFSETQ. CDR3 sequence (DNA): TGCGCCAGCAGCTTGGCTACAGGGGATGAAAAACTGTTTTTT. Protein sequence: CASSLATGDEKLFF.

The chain is built from TRBV5-1 and TRBJ2-1, with D perhaps TRBD2 (6 bases). The germline gives CDR1 SGHRS, CDR2 YFSETQ. Trimming shortened V by 4 bases and J by 4 bases, and 15 bases separated the two germline ends. This CDR3 has 15 residues. CDR3: CASSPGTQIYNEQFF. DNA for the CDR3: TGCGCCAGCAGCCCCGGGACTCAAATATACAATGAGCAGTTCTTC.

This sequence joins TRBV5-1 and TRBJ2-5, with 7 bases matching TRBD2. The CDR3 length is 14 residues. Trimming cost V 10 bases and J 5 bases; bases outside gene matches: 14. Germline V CDR1 and CDR2: SGHRS, YFSETQ. CDR3 DNA sequence: TGCGCCCCCAGCTTGGGGGACGGGGGGGAGACCCAGTACTTC. Translating it yields CAPSLGDGGETQYF.

The chain is built from TRBV6-5 and TRBJ1-1; possible D gene TRBD1, 6 bases. This CDR3 contains 15 residues. The V and J ends lost 8 bases and 2 bases respectively, with 18 bases between them. Germline V gene data show CDR1 as MNHEY and CDR2 as SVGAGI. CDR3 in amino acids: CASRGALRDNTEAFF. CDR3 nucleotides: TGTGCCAGCCGGGGGGCCCTTCGGGACAACACTGAAGCTTTCTTT.

The rearrangement joins TRBV2 to TRBJ1-1; 8 nucleotides line up with TRBD1. Germline V gene sequence: CDR1 SNHLY, CDR2 FYNNEI. The V and J ends lost 6 bases and 4 bases, in that order; junction bases with no gene match: 4. The CDR3 spans 13 residues. The CDR3 nucleotides are TGTGCCAGCAGACGGACAGGGACCACTGAAGCTTTCTTT. Amino acids: CASRRTGTTEAFF.

This clone was seen just once. V gene TRBV5-1 combines with J gene TRBJ1-2, with TRBD1 matching 9 bases. V lost 0 bases, J lost 6 bases, and 9 bases stayed unmatched. CDR1 is SGHRS and CDR2 is YFSETQ in the germline V gene. This CDR3 has 16 amino acids. In DNA form, the CDR3 reads TGCGCCAGCAGCTTGGAATCCGGACAGGGGATTAATGGCTACACCTTC. Translation: CASSLESGQGINGYTF.

The chain combines TRBV7-6 with TRBJ1-2, with 9 bases lining up with TRBD1. Germline CDR1 and CDR2: SGHVS and FNYEAQ. There are 13 residues in the CDR3. The V and J ends lost 6 bases and 4 bases, in that order; junction bases with no gene match: 3. This CDR3 reads CASSQTGGYGYTF. CDR3 coding DNA: TGTGCCAGCAGTCAGACAGGGGGCTATGGCTACACCTTC.

V usage is TRBV5-1 and J usage is TRBJ1-2; 8 positions agree with TRBD1. From germline, CDR1 is SGHRS and CDR2 YFSETQ. CDR3 length: 15 amino acids. The J segment lost 4 bases and the V segment lost 4 bases, leaving 9 bases of the junction unmatched. CDR3 sequence: CASSGGQDAPYGYTF. Here the CDR3 DNA reads TGCGCCAGCAGCGGGGGACAGGACGCCCCCTATGGCTACACCTTC.

The J gene is TRBJ2-1, the V gene TRBV2; 16 positions match TRBD2. This CDR3 has 16 residues. CDR1 is SNHLY, CDR2 FYNNEI, per germline. V was pared by 8 bases and J by 4 bases, with 5 bases of the junction left unmatched. The CDR3 nucleotides read TGTGCCAGCCAGGGACTAGCGGGGGGGTGGTACAATGAGCAGTTCTTC. This encodes CASQGLAGGWYNEQFF.

The V gene is TRBV30, the J gene TRBJ1-2; D is possibly TRBD1 (6 bases). Trimming pared 1 base from V and 4 bases from J, leaving 10 bases between. The CDR3 is 13 amino acids. Germline loops: CDR1 GTSNPN, CDR2 SVGIG (reference sequence). CDR3: CAWSELQGYGYTF. The CDR3 nucleotides read TGTGCCTGGAGTGAGTTACAGGGCTATGGCTACACCTTC. Looking up the rest from reference TRBV30 and TRBJ1-2 gives the full variable domain: SQTIHQWPATLVQPVGSPLSLECTVEGTSNPNLYWYRQAAGRGLQLLFYSVGIGQISSEVPQNLSASRPQDRQFILSSKKLLLSDSGFYLCAWSELQGYGYTFGSGTRLTVV.